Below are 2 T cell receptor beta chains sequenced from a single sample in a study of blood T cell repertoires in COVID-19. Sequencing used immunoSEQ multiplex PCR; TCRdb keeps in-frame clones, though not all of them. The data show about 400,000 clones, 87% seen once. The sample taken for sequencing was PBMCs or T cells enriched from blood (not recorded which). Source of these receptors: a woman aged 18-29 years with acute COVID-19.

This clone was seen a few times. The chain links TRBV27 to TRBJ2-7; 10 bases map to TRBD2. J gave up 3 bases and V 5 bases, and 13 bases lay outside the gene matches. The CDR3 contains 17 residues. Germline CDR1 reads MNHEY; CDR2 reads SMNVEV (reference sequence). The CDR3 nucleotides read TGTGCCAGCAGTCTTATAAACTCCGGGACTAGCGTCTACGAGCAGTACTTC. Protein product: CASSLINSGTSVYEQYF.

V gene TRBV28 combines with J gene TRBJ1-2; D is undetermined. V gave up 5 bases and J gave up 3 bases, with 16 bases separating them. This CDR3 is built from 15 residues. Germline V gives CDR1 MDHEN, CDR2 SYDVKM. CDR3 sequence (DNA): TGTGCCAGCAGTAGACACCTCCCGACCTACTATGGCTACACCTTC. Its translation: CASSRHLPTYYGYTF.